One sample yielded the 23 T cell receptor beta chains listed below, sequenced in a study of Ad26.COV2.S vaccination and SARS-CoV-2 variants. Clones were sequenced by immunoSEQ multiplex PCR, and TCRdb holds only the in-frame ones, with some missing. The data hold 380,000 or so clones, with roughly 90% observed a single time. Documented treatment: approximately 18 received Ad26.COV2.S at low or high dose, single or two shots; several received placebo; per-sample allocation not given. All samples were drawn on day 63, counting from the first vaccine or placebo injection. The sequencing here drew on peripheral blood, taken in a trial of Ad26.COV2.S vaccine versus placebo. All receptors come from a person aged 18-65 years who received the Ad26.COV2.S COVID-19 vaccine or a placebo.

The sample holds one count of this clone. V gene TRBV7-9 combines with J gene TRBJ1-4; D is unresolved. Trimming removed 3 bases at V and 3 bases at J, with 11 bases between. CDR1 and CDR2 from the germline V gene are SEHNR and FQNEAQ (reference sequence). The CDR3 extends over 15 amino acids. The CDR3 bases are TGTGCCAGCAGCTTTATGGGGAGTTCTAATGAAAAACTGTTTTTT. Protein: CASSFMGSSNEKLFF. Together with reference TRBV7-9 and TRBJ1-4, the CDR3 gives the full variable domain: DTGVSQNPRHKITKRGQNVTFRCDPISEHNRLYWYRQTLGQGPEFLTYFQNEAQLEKSRLLSDRFSAERPKGSFSTLEIQRTEQGDSAMYLCASSFMGSSNEKLFFGSGTQLSVL.

The chain links TRBV28 to TRBJ1-2; 8 nucleotides line up with TRBD1. This CDR3 is built from 16 residues. V lost 3 bases to trimming and J lost 6 bases; unmatched junction nucleotides: 12. Germline values: CDR1 MDHEN, CDR2 SYDVKM. The chain's CDR3 is CASSLNRGFLYDGYTF. The CDR3 DNA reads as TGTGCCAGCAGTTTGAACAGGGGGTTTCTATACGATGGCTACACCTTC.

V and J are TRBV24-1 and TRBJ2-7; D may be TRBD1 (5 bases). CDR1 and CDR2 from the germline V gene are KGHDR and SFDVKD. This CDR3 is built from 13 residues. V lost 6 bases, J lost 2 bases, and 10 bases lay in between. DNA for the CDR3: TGTGCCACCAGTACAGGTCTCCCCTACGAGCAGTACTTC. It encodes CATSTGLPYEQYF.

The rearrangement links TRBV19 to TRBJ1-4; tentative D call: TRBD1 (5 bases). The CDR3 extends over 13 amino acids. Between the trimmed V and J ends, which lost 4 bases and 13 bases, there was a span of 16 bases. Germline V gene sequence: CDR1 LNHDA, CDR2 SQIVND (reference sequence). Here the CDR3 reads CASSTTWDSGLFF. CDR3 in DNA: TGTGCCAGTAGTACAACTTGGGACTCCGGACTGTTTTTT.

The chain combines TRBV28 with TRBJ1-6; D gene unclear. The V gene lost 4 bases and the J gene lost 4 bases, with 14 bases spanning the gap. The CDR3 is 16 amino acids. Per germline, CDR1 MDHEN and CDR2 SYDVKM. The CDR3 DNA sequence: TGTGCCAGCAGTTCCGGAAGACGACCGTATAATTCACCCCTCCACTTT. It is translated as CASSSGRRPYNSPLHF.

The genes are TRBV30 and TRBJ1-1; 8 bases agree with TRBD1. CDR3 length: 11 residues. Trimming at V came to 7 bases and at J to 6 bases, leaving 4 bases not matched to a gene. The germline V gene has CDR1 GTSNPN and CDR2 SVGIG (reference sequence). The CDR3 protein is CASDRASEAFF. CDR3 DNA sequence: TGTGCCTCGGACAGGGCCTCTGAAGCTTTCTTT.

Regarding this clone: Other DNA sequences from this sample encode an identical CDR3 as well. Here the CDR3 DNA reads TGTGCCATCAGTGATGGGACGGTTGAAGCTTTCTTT. This encodes CAISDGTVEAFF. The chain is built from TRBV10-3 and TRBJ1-1, with D perhaps TRBD1 (5 bases). Trimming took 3 bases from V and 7 from J, leaving 9 bases between them. Germline CDR1 and CDR2: ENHRY and SYGVKD. The CDR3 contains 12 residues.

The rearrangement links TRBV7-9 to TRBJ2-5; tentatively, D is TRBD2 (7 bases). Germline V gives CDR1 SEHNR, CDR2 FQNEAQ (reference sequence). V lost 6 bases and J 9 bases, leaving 11 bases between the germline ends. This CDR3 has 11 amino acids. The CDR3, as DNA: TGTGCCAGCAGTCCCGGGGGGCCCCAGTACTTC. Translation: CASSPGGPQYF.

This chain joins TRBV19 and TRBJ1-6; the D gene is possibly TRBD1 (5 bases). The CDR3 is made up of 16 amino acids. V was cut by 3 bases and J by 8 bases, with 17 bases left in between. Germline V gene sequence: CDR1 LNHDA, CDR2 SQIVND (reference sequence). The CDR3 DNA follows: TGTGCCAGTAGTATGGAGATATCCGAGGGGCATTCACCCCTCCACTTT. Translating gives CASSMEISEGHSPLHF.

The chain carries TRBV6-5 and TRBJ2-5; D ambiguous. CDR3 length: 14 amino acids. Germline values: CDR1 MNHEY, CDR2 SVGAGI. Trimming took off 6 bases at V and 4 bases at J, with 15 bases between the two ends. CDR3 coding DNA: TGTGCCAGCAGGGCCATTCCCGGCCGAGAGACCCAGTACTTC. Translating it yields CASRAIPGRETQYF.

This chain joins TRBV5-1 and TRBJ2-3; D is possibly TRBD1 (6 bases). The germline CDR1 and CDR2 sequences are SGHRS and YFSETQ. V was trimmed by 1 base and J by 4 bases, leaving 13 bases between them. There are 15 residues in the CDR3. CDR3 nucleotide sequence: TGCGCCAGCAGCTTGACCCACAGGGAGTCAGATACGCAGTATTTT. This gives the protein CASSLTHRESDTQYF.

The chain combines TRBV28 with TRBJ2-7; the D gene is possibly TRBD1 (5 bases). Per germline, CDR1 MDHEN and CDR2 SYDVKM. CDR3 length: 16 residues. The V gene lost 3 bases and the J gene lost 2 bases, with 17 bases spanning the gap. The CDR3 spells CASSFTLERTTYEQYF. CDR3 in DNA: TGTGCCAGCAGTTTTACTTTGGAAAGGACAACCTACGAGCAGTACTTC.

Only a few counts were recorded for this clone. This rearrangement joins TRBV4-1 to TRBJ1-1; tentative D call: TRBD1 (5 bases). This CDR3 spans 13 amino acids. From germline, CDR1 is MGHRA and CDR2 YSYEKL. The V and J ends lost 1 base and 5 bases respectively, with 8 bases between them. The CDR3 coding sequence is TGCGCCAGCAGCCAAGTTCGGGGGACTGAAGCTTTCTTT. It codes for CASSQVRGTEAFF.

The genes are TRBV7-8 and TRBJ2-7; 9 bases are shared with TRBD2. Germline V gene sequence: CDR1 SGHVS, CDR2 FQNEAQ. Trimming at V came to 5 bases and at J to 2 bases, leaving 7 bases not matched to a gene. The CDR3 length is 15 residues. The chain's CDR3 is CASSTTSGTPYEQYF. CDR3 coding DNA: TGTGCCAGCAGCACGACTAGCGGTACTCCCTACGAGCAGTACTTC.

The CDR3 is CASSFSGRFEAFF. The CDR3 region has the DNA TGCGCCAGCAGCTTTTCAGGGCGTTTTGAAGCTTTCTTT. The V and J genes are TRBV5-1 and TRBJ1-1, with a weak D call TRBD1 (5 bases). V was cut by 2 bases and J by 7 bases, with 12 bases left in between. CDR3 length equals 13 residues. Germline CDR1 is SGHRS and CDR2 is YFSETQ.

The chain combines TRBV28 with TRBJ1-5; TRBD1 is a possible D gene (6 bases). V was clipped by 5 bases and J by 6 bases, with 20 bases between them. The germline V gene encodes CDR1 MDHEN and CDR2 SYDVKM. The CDR3 has 16 amino acids. For the CDR3, the DNA is TGTGCCAGCAGTATAACAGCTACAGGGCCCAGTCAGCCCCAGCATTTT. The encoded protein is CASSITATGPSQPQHF.

Comments on this clone: The same CDR3 arises from other DNA sequences in this sample as well. The V and J genes are TRBV5-1 and TRBJ1-4; D gene unclear. Germline V gene lookup returns CDR1 SGHRS and CDR2 YFSETQ. The CDR3 length is 16 residues. The V and J ends lost 1 base and 1 base respectively, with 11 bases between them. The CDR3 reads CASSLTGLGTNEKLFF. As DNA, the CDR3 is TGCGCCAGCAGCTTGACGGGGTTGGGAACTAATGAAAAACTGTTTTTT. Together with reference TRBV5-1 and TRBJ1-4, the CDR3 gives the full variable domain: KAGVTQTPRYLIKTRGQQVTLSCSPISGHRSVSWYQQTPGQGLQFLFEYFSETQRNKGNFPGRFSGRQFSNSRSEMNVSTLELGDSALYLCASSLTGLGTNEKLFFGSGTQLSVL.

This sequence joins TRBV7-2 and TRBJ1-5; no clear D gene. V gave up 1 base and J gave up 7 bases, with 14 bases separating them. Germline-derived CDR1 and CDR2 are SGHTA and FQGNSA. This CDR3 contains 15 residues. Here the CDR3 DNA reads TGTGCCAGCAGCTTAGATGGGAGCCGAGCCCAGCCCCAGCATTTT. It yields the protein CASSLDGSRAQPQHF.

Only one count was recorded for this clone. CDR3 in amino acids: CASSFGQNSPLHF. In DNA form, the CDR3 reads TGTGCCAGCAGTTTTGGCCAAAATTCACCCCTCCACTTT. V gene TRBV27 combines with J gene TRBJ1-6, with D hard to call. The CDR3 has 13 residues. V lost 3 bases and J lost 7, with 7 bases in between. Looked up from germline, CDR1 is MNHEY and CDR2 is SMNVEV (reference sequence).

The rearrangement links TRBV28 to TRBJ1-1, with D perhaps matching TRBD1 (5 bases). The V end was cut by 3 bases, the J end by 0 bases, with 14 bases between. Germline CDR1 MDHEN, CDR2 SYDVKM. This CDR3 region has 16 residues. This chain's CDR3 is CASSFPGRGLNTEAFF. The CDR3 coding sequence is TGTGCCAGCAGTTTTCCAGGGAGAGGGTTGAACACTGAAGCTTTCTTT.

CDR3 residues: CASSPIPTGQGIVTGELFF. The CDR3 nucleotides are TGTGCCAGCAGCCCTATACCGACGGGACAGGGGATCGTCACCGGGGAGCTGTTTTTT. This chain joins TRBV7-9 and TRBJ2-2; 10 bases are shared with TRBD1. After removal of 5 bases from V and 4 bases from J, the junction contained 16 bases not matched to a gene. CDR3 length: 19 residues. Germline V gene sequence: CDR1 SEHNR, CDR2 FQNEAQ (reference sequence).

The gene calls are TRBV19 and TRBJ1-2, with a tentative D call TRBD1 (5 bases). The CDR3 length is 23 residues. Trimming removed 4 bases at V and 8 bases at J, with 44 bases between. Germline CDR1 is LNHDA and CDR2 is SQIVND (reference sequence). CDR3 DNA: TGTGCCAGTAGTAGCCGGGGTCGCCCCGAACAGGTTAGTGGAATTCCTGCTGTGGGAGGCTACACCTTC. It yields the protein CASSSRGRPEQVSGIPAVGGYTF. The whole variable domain, remainder taken from reference TRBV19 and TRBJ1-2, is DGGITQSPKYLFRKEGQNVTLSCEQNLNHDAMYWYRQDPGQGLRLIYYSQIVNDFQKGDIAEGYSVSREKKESFPLTVTSAQKNPTAFYLCASSSRGRPEQVSGIPAVGGYTFGSGTRLTVV.

The genes are TRBV28 and TRBJ2-7, with D unresolved. Germline loops: CDR1 MDHEN, CDR2 SYDVKM. The CDR3 is 16 amino acids. V lost 5 bases and J 5 bases, leaving 22 bases between the germline ends. CDR3 residues: CASSTGPARWADEQYF. In nucleotides, the CDR3 is TGTGCCAGCAGTACTGGTCCCGCAAGGTGGGCGGACGAGCAGTACTTC.